This TCR beta chain was profiled in a study of blood T cell repertoires in COVID-19. In the original processing: Using reference gene primer amplification, nucleated cell counts were estimated. Measured with immunoSEQ multiplex PCR; TCRdb has only the in-frame clones, and not every one. The D gene and trimming were derived from the DNA, and the V and J assignments and clone size from that table. The sample gives about 130,000 clones, 75% to 85% of which show up once; just under 5% is in the top ten. Seattle patients were enrolled while actively infected and followed longitudinally. The V and J ends lost 5 bases and 3 bases, in that order; junction bases with no gene match: 2. The CDR3 extends over 13 amino acids. Germline CDR1 reads ENHRY; CDR2 reads SYGVKD.

The sequencing input was peripheral blood. The genes are TRBV10-3 and TRBJ2-7; 9 bases fit TRBD1. The receptor was isolated from a woman between 65 and 79 years old with COVID-19, enrolled during active disease. The CDR3 reads CAISLDRGYEQYF. The DNA of the CDR3 is TGTGCCATCAGTTTGGACAGGGGCTACGAGCAGTACTTC.